This is a list of T cell receptor beta chains from one sample in a study of blood T cell repertoires in COVID-19. The repertoire was sequenced with immunoSEQ multiplex PCR; TCRdb's copy has only in-frame clones and lacks some. The profile shows tens of thousands of clones, roughly 84% of them singletons. The sequenced material came from peripheral blood. Source of these receptors: a man at least 80 years old with active or convalescent COVID-19. Each CDR3 is given with its conserved first and last residue. The order of the fields is clone size, V gene, J gene, D gene, CDR3 DNA, CDR3 protein. A D gene is named only where the DNA matches it firmly. Clone size, where shown, is once, few, many, or a class for clones that have expanded.

>once|TRBV7-9|TRBJ1-2|TRBD1
TGTGCCAGCAGCTCTTACAGGGGTTTTGATGGCTACACCTTC
CASSSYRGFDGYTF
>few|TRBV3-1/TRBV3-2|TRBJ2-1|TRBD2
TGTGCCAGCAGCCCACTAGCGGGGGGGCGCGATGAGCAGTTCTTC
CASSPLAGGRDEQFF
>-|TRBV5-4|TRBJ2-3|-
TGTGCCAGCAGCTTGGAACAGGGGGGGACAGATACGCAGTATTTT
CASSLEQGGTDTQYF
>-|TRBV5-1|TRBJ2-2|TRBD2
TGCGCCAGCAGCTTGGGGGCTAGCGGGAGTACCGGGGAGCTGTTTTTT
CASSLGASGSTGELFF
>-|TRBV7-9|TRBJ1-4|TRBD1
TGTGCCAGCACACCGGGACAGGGGCTTCATGAAAAACTGTTTTTT
CASTPGQGLHEKLFF
>-|TRBV21-1|TRBJ1-5|-
TGTGCCAGGCCAGGAGGGAATAGCAATCAGCCCCAGCATTTT
CARPGGNSNQPQHF
>-|TRBV18|TRBJ1-3|-
TGTGCCAGCTCACCGTTACCGCGCTCTGGAAACACCATATATTTT
CASSPLPRSGNTIYF
>-|TRBV28|TRBJ2-7|-
TGTGCCAGCAGTTTTTTGGGAGGCGAGCAGTACTTC
CASSFLGGEQYF
>-|TRBV19|TRBJ1-4|-
TGTGCCAGTAGTATGCGACTTAATGAAAAACTGTTTTTT
CASSMRLNEKLFF
>-|TRBV6-2/TRBV6-3|TRBJ2-3|-
TGTGCCAGCAGTTGGCAGGGCACAGATACGCAGTATTTT
CASSWQGTDTQYF
>-|TRBV28|TRBJ2-2|-
TGTGCCAGCGGCCTCGCAGGGGACACCGGGGAGCTGTTTTTT
CASGLAGDTGELFF
>-|TRBV6-6|TRBJ2-1|-
TGTGCCAGTGGGCCGAAGCAGAGCTCCTACAATGAGCAGTTCTTC
CASGPKQSSYNEQFF
>-|TRBV4-2|TRBJ2-2|TRBD1
TGTGCCAGCAGCCAATCTGCCCACAGGGGGCGCGGTAATACCGGGGAGCTGTTTTTT
CASSQSAHRGRGNTGELFF
>-|TRBV7-9|TRBJ1-5|-
TGTGCCAGCAGCTTAGGGGCGGGTCCCAATCAGCCCCAGCATTTT
CASSLGAGPNQPQHF
>-|TRBV6-1|TRBJ1-3|-
TGTGCCAGCAGTGAACTGCAGGGGTTCTCTGGAAACACCATATATTTT
CASSELQGFSGNTIYF
>-|TRBV20-1|TRBJ1-2|-
TGCAGTGCTAGTTCCGGGAGGTACTATGGCTACACCTTC
CSASSGRYYGYTF
>-|TRBV5-1|TRBJ2-5|-
TGCGCCAGCAGCTTGGGTAGCCGAGAGACCCAGTACTTC
CASSLGSRETQYF
>-|TRBV6-2/TRBV6-3|TRBJ1-5|-
TGTGCCAGCAGTTTATCGACAAGTCAGCCCCAGCATTTT
CASSLSTSQPQHF
>-|TRBV29-1|TRBJ2-7|TRBD1
TGCAGCGTTCGCAGGACAGGCACCTCCTACGAGCAGTACTTC
CSVRRTGTSYEQYF
>-|TRBV2|TRBJ1-5|TRBD1
TGTGCCAGCAGTGAAACGGCAGGGGGTCAGCCCCAGCATTTT
CASSETAGGQPQHF
>-|TRBV2|TRBJ1-4|-
TGTGCCAGCAGTGTCTTGAGGGGGAATAATGAAAAACTGTTTTTT
CASSVLRGNNEKLFF
>once|TRBV15|TRBJ2-3|TRBD1
TGTGCCACCAGCAGAGTTTTTGGACAGGGGGCCTCGCAGTATTTT
CATSRVFGQGASQYF
>few|TRBV28|TRBJ2-7|-
TGTGCCAGCAGTTTATACTTCTCCTACGAGCAGTACTTC
CASSLYFSYEQYF
>-|TRBV18|TRBJ1-3|TRBD1
TGTGCCAGCTCCCCACAGGGGGCCCTCTCTGGAAACACCATATATTTT
CASSPQGALSGNTIYF
>-|TRBV19|TRBJ1-2|TRBD1
TGTGCCAGTAGTACGACAGGGTTTAACTATGGCTACACCTTC
CASSTTGFNYGYTF
>-|TRBV11-3|TRBJ1-6|TRBD1
TGTGCCAGCAGCAAGTCCCGAGGGACAGCTGTTGCACCCCTCCACTTT
CASSKSRGTAVAPLHF
>-|TRBV28|TRBJ1-1|-
TGTGCCAGCAGTCCAATTTGGGCCAGCCAGGGCACTGAAGCTTTCTTT
CASSPIWASQGTEAFF
>-|TRBV7-6|TRBJ1-4|-
TGTGCCAGCAGCTTAGCGGGGGCAGATAGTGAAAAACTGTTTTTT
CASSLAGADSEKLFF
>-|TRBV30|TRBJ2-7|TRBD2
TGTGCCTGGAGTGTTAGCGGGGGCCCCTACGAGCAGTACTTC
CAWSVSGGPYEQYF
>-|TRBV4-3|TRBJ2-5|-
TGCGCCAGCAGCCAAGGACAGCAAGAGACCCAGTACTTC
CASSQGQQETQYF
>-|TRBV7-2|TRBJ1-4|-
TGTGCCAGCAGCTACGGACAGCACCGGGCTGAAAAACTGTTTTTT
CASSYGQHRAEKLFF
>-|TRBV3-1/TRBV3-2|TRBJ1-6|-
TGTGCCAGCAGCCAAGAGAGGGGGAATTCACCCCTCCACTTT
CASSQERGNSPLHF
>-|TRBV2|TRBJ1-2|TRBD1
TGTGCCAGCAGCCTACGACAGGGGGCTTATGGCTACACCTTC
CASSLRQGAYGYTF
>-|TRBV2|TRBJ2-7|-
TGTGCCAGCAGTGATGTCAGGGGTGCCTACGAGCAGTACTTC
CASSDVRGAYEQYF
>-|TRBV29-1|TRBJ2-2|-
TGCAGCGTTGAAGAGGCAACAGGGCAAACCGGGGAGCTGTTTTTT
CSVEEATGQTGELFF
>-|TRBV2|TRBJ2-3|-
TGTGCCAGCAGTGTAGGGAGTAGCACAGATACGCAGTATTTT
CASSVGSSTDTQYF
>few|TRBV19|TRBJ2-7|-
TGTGCCAGTAGTACAGCTCCGGGAACGAGCTACGAGCAGTACTTC
CASSTAPGTSYEQYF
>-|TRBV30|TRBJ1-6|-
TGTGCCTGGAGTTCAGTGCGGTCACCCCTCCACTTT
CAWSSVRSPLHF
>once|TRBV15|TRBJ1-1|-
TGTGCCACCAGCAGTCGGACAGTAGAAGCTTTCTTT
CATSSRTVEAFF
>-|TRBV7-9|TRBJ1-3|-
TGTGCCAGCAGCCCCGGACAGGGAAACACCATATATTTT
CASSPGQGNTIYF
>-|TRBV21-1|TRBJ2-7|-
TGTGCCAGCAGCACACGACAGGGGTCCTACGAGCAGTACTTC
CASSTRQGSYEQYF